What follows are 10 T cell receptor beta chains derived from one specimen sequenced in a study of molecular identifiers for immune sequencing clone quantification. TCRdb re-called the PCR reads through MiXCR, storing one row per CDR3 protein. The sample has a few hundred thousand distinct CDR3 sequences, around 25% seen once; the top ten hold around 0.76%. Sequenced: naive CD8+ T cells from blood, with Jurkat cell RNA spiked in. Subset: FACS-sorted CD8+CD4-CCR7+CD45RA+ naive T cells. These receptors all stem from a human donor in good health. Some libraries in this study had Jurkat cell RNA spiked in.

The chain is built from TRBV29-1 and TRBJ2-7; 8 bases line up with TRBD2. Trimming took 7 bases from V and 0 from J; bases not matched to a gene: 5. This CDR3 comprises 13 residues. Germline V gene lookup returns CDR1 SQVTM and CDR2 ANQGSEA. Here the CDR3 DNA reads TGCAGCGCCGTGCGGGGGGACTCCTACGAGCAGTACTTC. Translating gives CSAVRGDSYEQYF.

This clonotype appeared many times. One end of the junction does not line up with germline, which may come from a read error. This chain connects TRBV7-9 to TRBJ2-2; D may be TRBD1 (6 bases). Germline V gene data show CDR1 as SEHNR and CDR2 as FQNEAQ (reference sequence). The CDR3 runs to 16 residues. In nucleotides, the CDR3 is TGTGCCAGCAGCTTAGCGAGGGGGATGAACTCCGGGGAGCTGTTTTTT. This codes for CASSLARGMNSGELFF.

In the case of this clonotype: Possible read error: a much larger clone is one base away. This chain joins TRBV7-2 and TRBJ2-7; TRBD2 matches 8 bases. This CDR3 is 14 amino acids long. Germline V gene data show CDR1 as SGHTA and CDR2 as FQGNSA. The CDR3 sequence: CASSGRGEAYERYF. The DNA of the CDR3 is TGTGCCAGCAGCGGGCGGGGGGAGGCCTACGAGCGGTACTTC.

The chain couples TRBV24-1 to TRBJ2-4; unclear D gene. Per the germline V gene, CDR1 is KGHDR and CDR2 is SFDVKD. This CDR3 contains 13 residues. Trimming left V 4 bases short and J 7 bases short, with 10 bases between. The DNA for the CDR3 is TGTGCCACCAGTGAACGTGGATATAACATTCAGTACTTC. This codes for CATSERGYNIQYF.

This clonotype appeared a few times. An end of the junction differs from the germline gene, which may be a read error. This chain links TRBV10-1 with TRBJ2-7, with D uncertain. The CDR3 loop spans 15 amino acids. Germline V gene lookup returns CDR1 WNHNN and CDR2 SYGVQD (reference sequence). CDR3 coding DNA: TGCGCCAGCAGTGAATCTTCGACTGCGGATTACGGGCAGTACTTC. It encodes CASSESSTADYGQYF.

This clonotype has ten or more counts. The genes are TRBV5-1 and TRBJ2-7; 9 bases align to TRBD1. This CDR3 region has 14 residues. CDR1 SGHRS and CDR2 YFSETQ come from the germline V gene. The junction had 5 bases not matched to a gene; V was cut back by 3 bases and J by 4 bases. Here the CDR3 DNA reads TGCGCCAGCAGCTGGACAGGGGACCCTTACGAGCAGTACTTC. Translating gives CASSWTGDPYEQYF.

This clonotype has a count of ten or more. As DNA, the CDR3 is TGTGCCAGCAGTCAAGATAATTCCTACTCCTACGAGCAGTACTTC. It yields the protein CASSQDNSYSYEQYF. V usage is TRBV28 and J usage is TRBJ2-7; the D is unclear. Germline CDR1 MDHEN, CDR2 SYDVKM. CDR3 length: 15 residues. V lost 5 bases to trimming and J lost 0 bases, with 14 bases between them.

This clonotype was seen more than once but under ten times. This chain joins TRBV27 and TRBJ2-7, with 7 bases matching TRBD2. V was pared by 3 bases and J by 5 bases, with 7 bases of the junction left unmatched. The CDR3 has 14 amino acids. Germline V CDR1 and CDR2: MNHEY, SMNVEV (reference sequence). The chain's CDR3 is CASSLGAGVNEQYF. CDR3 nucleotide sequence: TGTGCCAGCAGTTTGGGTGCGGGAGTCAACGAGCAGTACTTC.

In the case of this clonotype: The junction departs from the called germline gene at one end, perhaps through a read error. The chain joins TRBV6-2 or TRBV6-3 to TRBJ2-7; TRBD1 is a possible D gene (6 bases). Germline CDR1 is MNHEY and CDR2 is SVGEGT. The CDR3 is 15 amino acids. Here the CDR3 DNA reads TGTGCCAGCAGCCCCGACAGGCCCGTAAACTACGCGCAGTACTTC. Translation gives CASSPDRPVNYAQYF.

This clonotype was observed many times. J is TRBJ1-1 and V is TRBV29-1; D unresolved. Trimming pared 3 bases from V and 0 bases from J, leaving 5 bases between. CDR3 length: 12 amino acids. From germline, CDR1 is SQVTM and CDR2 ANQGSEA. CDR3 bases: TGCAGCGTTGAGAACATGAACACTGAAGCTTTCTTT. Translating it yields CSVENMNTEAFF.